What follows are 30 T cell receptor beta chains derived from one specimen sequenced in a study of shared clonotypes between healthy human individuals. Assay: immunoSEQ multiplex PCR; the TCRdb copy retains only in-frame clones and omits some. The data contain about 600,000 clones, around 97% of them singletons. Sample: naive CD4+ T cells sorted from blood. As to subset: CD45RA+ positively selected. The receptors were sampled from a woman aged 25 to 39 in good health.

This chain uses TRBV15 with TRBJ1-2, with TRBD1 as a possible D gene (5 bases). CDR1 LNHNV and CDR2 YYDKDF come from the germline V gene (reference sequence). The V gene lost 5 bases and the J gene lost 5 bases, with 12 bases spanning the gap. The CDR3 has 13 residues. CDR3 sequence reads: CATSWDGSYGYTF. CDR3 DNA: TGTGCCACCAGCTGGGACGGCAGTTATGGCTACACCTTC. Full variable domain (outside the CDR3, taken from reference TRBV15 and TRBJ1-2): DAMVIQNPRYQVTQFGKPVTLSCSQTLNHNVMYWYQQKSSQAPKLLFHYYDKDFNNEADTPDNFQSRRPNTSFCFLDIRSPGLGDTAMYLCATSWDGSYGYTFGSGTRLTVV.

The V gene is TRBV15, the J gene TRBJ2-3; D possibly corresponds to TRBD2 (6 bases). The CDR3 has 12 residues. CDR1 is LNHNV, CDR2 YYDKDF, per germline (reference sequence). Trimming removed 1 base from V and 11 bases from J, with 10 bases in between. Here the CDR3 DNA reads TGTGCCACCAGCAGAGGAAGGGGAGGGCAGTATTTT. It encodes CATSRGRGGQYF.

A single count supports this clone. The chain carries TRBV6-6 and TRBJ1-2; 9 nucleotides line up with TRBD1. The CDR3 extends over 12 amino acids. CDR1 MNHNY and CDR2 SVGAGI come from the germline V gene (reference sequence). V dropped 4 bases and J dropped 6; count of bases not matched to a gene: 0. The CDR3: CASSWTGDGYTF. CDR3 nucleotides: TGTGCCAGCAGTTGGACAGGGGATGGCTACACCTTC.

The chain uses TRBV7-9 and TRBJ2-7, with 7 bases aligning to TRBD1. The trim removed 5 bases at V and 0 bases at J, leaving 19 bases unmatched. The CDR3 totals 19 residues. Germline CDR1 is SEHNR and CDR2 is FQNEAQ (reference sequence). The CDR3 bases are TGTGCCAGCAGCCCCATCCCCGTATACGCCCGGGACAGCTCCTACGAGCAGTACTTC. Translation: CASSPIPVYARDSSYEQYF.

The V gene is TRBV5-4, the J gene TRBJ1-1; possibly TRBD1 for D (5 bases). V was trimmed by 2 bases and J by 7 bases, leaving 15 bases between them. CDR3 size: 14 residues. Per the germline V gene, CDR1 is SGHNT and CDR2 is YYREEE (reference sequence). The CDR3 reads CASSFLDSDLEAFF. DNA for the CDR3: TGTGCCAGCAGCTTTCTCGACAGCGACCTTGAAGCTTTCTTT.

The chain uses TRBV27 and TRBJ1-5, with 7 bases that match TRBD1. J was trimmed by 8 bases and V by 3 bases; bases with no gene match: 10. The CDR3 has 15 amino acids. CDR1 and CDR2 from the germline V gene are MNHEY and SMNVEV (reference sequence). DNA of the CDR3: TGTGCCAGCAGTTTTGGCAGGGGACAGAATAAGCCCCAGCATTTT. It translates to CASSFGRGQNKPQHF.

V usage is TRBV5-1 and J usage is TRBJ2-5; 9 bases are a match to TRBD2. This CDR3 comprises 17 residues. Germline V gives CDR1 SGHRS, CDR2 YFSETQ. The trim removed 1 base at V and 2 bases at J, leaving 9 bases unmatched. Here the CDR3 DNA reads TGCGCCAGCAGCTTGATTGTGAGCGGGAGGAATCAAGAGACCCAGTACTTC. Translated: CASSLIVSGRNQETQYF.

The J gene is TRBJ2-2, the V gene TRBV13; 11 bases line up with TRBD2. The CDR3 extends over 17 amino acids. V shed 5 bases, J shed 0 bases, and the junction held 5 bases outside the gene matches. Germline CDR1 is PRHDT and CDR2 is FYEKMQ (reference sequence). The CDR3 nucleotides read TGTGCCAGCAGCCTTGGGACTAGCGGAGCGAACACCGGGGAGCTGTTTTTT. The encoded protein is CASSLGTSGANTGELFF.

The chain has TRBV7-9 and TRBJ2-1; D may be TRBD1 (6 bases). Per germline, CDR1 SEHNR and CDR2 FQNEAQ (reference sequence). Trimming shortened V by 4 bases and J by 6 bases, and 19 bases separated the two germline ends. The CDR3 is 16 amino acids. CDR3 amino acids: CASSSVGAAPSNEQFF. In nucleotides, the CDR3 is TGTGCCAGCAGCTCCGTGGGGGCAGCACCTTCCAATGAGCAGTTCTTC.

The CDR3 region is CASSLGGRAYEQYF. The DNA of the CDR3 is TGCGCCAGCAGCTTGGGCGGGAGGGCCTACGAGCAGTACTTC. The chain employs TRBV5-1 and TRBJ2-7; TRBD2 agrees at 9 bases. Germline V lookup: CDR1 SGHRS, CDR2 YFSETQ. The CDR3 sequence is 14 residues long. The ends lost 0 bases at V and 2 bases at J; junction bases unmatched: 0.

V gene TRBV28 combines with J gene TRBJ2-3, with D possibly called TRBD1 or TRBD2 (5 bases each). CDR3 size: 17 residues. V dropped 5 bases and J dropped 6 bases, with 24 bases sitting between them. Germline V gives CDR1 MDHEN, CDR2 SYDVKM. CDR3 protein: CASSPPRLRQGPDTQYF. CDR3 DNA: TGTGCCAGCAGTCCCCCCAGATTGCGGCAGGGACCGGATACGCAGTATTTT. Variable domain in full (rest from reference TRBV28 and TRBJ2-3): DVKVTQSSRYLVKRTGEKVFLECVQDMDHENMFWYRQDPGLGLRLIYFSYDVKMKEKGDIPEGYSVSREKKERFSLILESASTNQTSMYLCASSPPRLRQGPDTQYFGPGTRLTVL.

V usage is TRBV11-2 and J usage is TRBJ1-1, with TRBD1 as a possible D gene (5 bases). Trimming cost V 2 bases and J 6 bases, with 16 bases left between them. CDR1 and CDR2 (germline): SGHAT, FQNNGV. This CDR3 is built from 15 residues. CDR3 DNA sequence: TGTGCCAGCAGCTTACCTCGGTCAGGGTTACCTGAAGCTTTCTTT. Its translation is CASSLPRSGLPEAFF.

V usage is TRBV28 and J usage is TRBJ2-3; D possibly corresponds to TRBD2 (6 bases). Germline V gives CDR1 MDHEN, CDR2 SYDVKM. Trimming removed 5 bases at V and 6 bases at J, with 21 bases between. The CDR3 consists of 16 residues. CDR3 protein: CASSPSTRSPGDTQYF. The CDR3 bases are TGTGCCAGCAGTCCATCGACTAGATCCCCCGGGGATACGCAGTATTTT.

The chain carries TRBV7-9 and TRBJ2-3; 11 nucleotides align to TRBD2. Germline assignment: CDR1 SEHNR and CDR2 FQNEAQ (reference sequence). V lost 2 bases, J lost 4 bases, and 5 bases stayed unmatched. The CDR3 contains 16 residues. CDR3 DNA: TGTGCCAGCAGCTTAAGGGTAGCGGGAGGGTCAGATACGCAGTATTTT. Protein sequence: CASSLRVAGGSDTQYF.

The V call is TRBV7-9, the J call TRBJ1-5; TRBD1 aligns across 11 bases. Germline V CDR1 and CDR2: SEHNR, FQNEAQ (reference sequence). The CDR3 is 17 residues long. V lost 5 bases, J lost 1 base, and 7 bases stayed unmatched. For the CDR3, the DNA is TGTGCCAGCAGCGCCGGACAGGGGGCTCAGAGCAATCAGCCCCAGCATTTT. This gives the protein CASSAGQGAQSNQPQHF. Full variable domain (rest looked up from reference TRBV7-9 and TRBJ1-5): DTGVSQNPRHKITKRGQNVTFRCDPISEHNRLYWYRQTLGQGPEFLTYFQNEAQLEKSRLLSDRFSAERPKGSFSTLEIQRTEQGDSAMYLCASSAGQGAQSNQPQHFGDGTRLSIL.

The CDR3 DNA is TGTGCCAGCAGTCAACAGGGTATCGATGGCTACACCTTC. Translating it yields CASSQQGIDGYTF. This chain links TRBV28 with TRBJ1-2, with D possibly being TRBD1 (6 bases). The CDR3 consists of 13 residues. Germline CDR1 reads MDHEN; CDR2 reads SYDVKM. Trimming cost V 5 bases and J 6 bases, with 13 bases left between them.

V and J are TRBV5-8 and TRBJ2-1; weak D call: TRBD2 (6 bases). V lost 2 bases to trimming and J lost 12 bases, with 18 bases between them. The germline gives CDR1 SGHTS, CDR2 YDEGEE. The CDR3 is made up of 14 amino acids. The CDR3 region is CASSFPGRRARQFF. The CDR3 region has the DNA TGTGCCAGCAGCTTTCCGGGACGGAGGGCCCGGCAGTTCTTC. Full variable domain (missing parts from reference TRBV5-8 and TRBJ2-1): EAGVTQSPTHLIKTRGQQATLRCSPISGHTSVYWYQQALGLGLQFLLWYDEGEERNRGNFPPRFSGRQFPNYSSELNVNALELEDSALYLCASSFPGRRARQFFGPGTRLTVL.

In its sample, this clone was seen once. This chain links TRBV15 with TRBJ2-2; 15 nucleotides match TRBD2. Germline V gene data show CDR1 as LNHNV and CDR2 as YYDKDF (reference sequence). Trimming cost V 2 bases and J 6 bases; bases outside gene matches: 10. The CDR3 is made up of 19 amino acids. The CDR3 here is CATSRSPGLAGGPAGELFF. The CDR3 DNA reads TGTGCCACCAGCAGATCTCCCGGACTAGCGGGAGGGCCGGCCGGGGAGCTGTTTTTT.

The rearrangement joins TRBV19 to TRBJ2-7, with TRBD1 matching 12 bases. The CDR3 contains 14 residues. In germline, CDR1 is LNHDA, CDR2 SQIVND (reference sequence). The trim removed 3 bases at V and 8 bases at J, leaving 5 bases unmatched. DNA of the CDR3: TGTGCCAGTAGTATGACGGGACAGGGGGCTCAGCAGTACTTC. It encodes CASSMTGQGAQQYF.

V is TRBV7-9 and J is TRBJ2-5; no clear D gene. This CDR3 spans 14 amino acids. V lost 1 base, J lost 5 bases, and 11 bases lay in between. CDR1 and CDR2 from the germline V gene are SEHNR and FQNEAQ (reference sequence). CDR3 loop: CASSLGALRETQYF. DNA for the CDR3: TGTGCCAGCAGCTTAGGAGCTCTGAGGGAGACCCAGTACTTC.

The chain employs TRBV7-9 and TRBJ2-7; possibly TRBD1 for D (5 bases). The ends were cut back, 7 bases at V and 3 bases at J, with 7 bases in the middle. The CDR3 has 11 amino acids. The germline gives CDR1 SEHNR, CDR2 FQNEAQ (reference sequence). The CDR3 region is CASTQGYEQYF. The CDR3 coding sequence is TGTGCCAGCACCCAGGGCTACGAGCAGTACTTC.

A single count supports this clone. This rearrangement joins TRBV7-9 to TRBJ2-7; D may correspond to TRBD1 or TRBD2 (5 bases each). Germline loops: CDR1 SEHNR, CDR2 FQNEAQ (reference sequence). V dropped 0 bases and J dropped 3 bases, with 21 bases sitting between them. This CDR3 is 18 amino acids long. In DNA, the CDR3 is TGTGCCAGCAGCTTAGCCACTACCCGGGACGGATTCCGCTACGAGCAGTACTTC. Protein product: CASSLATTRDGFRYEQYF.

V gene TRBV28 combines with J gene TRBJ1-1; no reliable D call. V dropped 2 bases and J dropped 8 bases, with 9 bases sitting between them. Germline values: CDR1 MDHEN, CDR2 SYDVKM. The CDR3 is 12 amino acids. As DNA, the CDR3 is TGTGCCAGCAGTTTACGGGCGGGGGAAGCTTTCTTT. Residues: CASSLRAGEAFF.

The V gene is TRBV7-2, the J gene TRBJ2-2; D is unclear. V lost 5 bases, J lost 4 bases, and 11 bases lay in between. The CDR3 spans 14 residues. CDR1 and CDR2 (germline): SGHTA, FQGNSA. The DNA of the CDR3 is TGTGCCAGCAGCCCGAACAGTCTCACCGGGGAGCTGTTTTTT. Encoded protein: CASSPNSLTGELFF.

This chain connects TRBV9 to TRBJ2-1; D not resolved. CDR3 length equals 16 residues. Germline CDR1 and CDR2: SGDLS and YYNGEE. V lost 3 bases to trimming and J lost 3 bases, with 16 bases between them. The CDR3 region has the DNA TGTGCCAGCAGCGGGCGGTCCTCACCACTCTACAATGAGCAGTTCTTC. Its translation: CASSGRSSPLYNEQFF. The full variable domain, rest sourced from reference TRBV9 and TRBJ2-1, is DSGVTQTPKHLITATGQRVTLRCSPRSGDLSVYWYQQSLDQGLQFLIQYYNGEERAKGNILERFSAQQFPDLHSELNLSSLELGDSALYFCASSGRSSPLYNEQFFGPGTRLTVL.

In this sample, this clone turned up once. The chain uses TRBV28 and TRBJ2-7, with D possibly being TRBD1 (5 bases). The CDR3 length is 13 residues. Per germline, CDR1 MDHEN and CDR2 SYDVKM. V was cut by 3 bases and J by 5 bases, with 11 bases left in between. CDR3 bases: TGTGCCAGCAGTTTGGGCAGGGCGCACGAGCAGTACTTC. Translating it yields CASSLGRAHEQYF.

The chain combines TRBV6-5 with TRBJ2-3; D not resolved. This CDR3 is built from 16 residues. Trimming removed 2 bases at V and 4 bases at J, with 16 bases between. Germline V gives CDR1 MNHEY, CDR2 SVGAGI. The CDR3 DNA is TGTGCCAGCAGTTACGAAGACTCCCCGGCACCAGATACGCAGTATTTT. Amino acid sequence: CASSYEDSPAPDTQYF.

In its sample, this clone was seen once. This sequence joins TRBV10-2 and TRBJ2-7; TRBD2 matches 9 bases. The germline gives CDR1 WSHSY, CDR2 SAAADI. Unmatched junction bases numbered 11, after V lost 2 bases and J lost 3 bases. This CDR3 is built from 17 residues. The CDR3: CASSETGTSTVYYEQYF. The CDR3 DNA sequence: TGCGCCAGCAGTGAGACGGGGACTAGCACCGTATACTACGAGCAGTACTTC.

The V and J genes are TRBV28 and TRBJ2-1, with TRBD2 as a possible D gene (6 bases). V gave up 3 bases and J gave up 8 bases, with 11 bases separating them. Germline CDR1 is MDHEN and CDR2 is SYDVKM. CDR3 size: 13 residues. The CDR3 region is CASSLTRRDEQFF. The CDR3 DNA sequence: TGTGCCAGCAGTTTGACGAGGAGGGATGAGCAGTTCTTC.

The rearrangement joins TRBV2 to TRBJ2-6; unclear D gene. The CDR3 covers 15 residues. V was clipped by 2 bases and J by 0 bases, with 5 bases between them. Germline CDR1 and CDR2: SNHLY and FYNNEI. The CDR3 bases are TGTGCCAGCAGTGAACTCTTCTCTGGGGCCAACGTCCTGACTTTC. Translating gives CASSELFSGANVLTF.